In its sample, the clone carrying this T cell receptor beta chain was seen many times. No antigen is known for it. The CDR3 sequence is 13 residues long. CDR1 is PRHDT, CDR2 FYEKMQ, per germline (reference sequence). V lost 10 bases and J 8 bases, leaving 20 bases between the germline ends. This record comes from a study of CD8 T cells in ankylosing spondylitis. Broader study findings: Seemingly distinctive of ankylosing spondylitis blood was a TCR beta motif formed by eight highly homologous variants.

TCRdb fed the 5' RACE reads into MiXCR, producing one record per CDR3 protein. The repertoire holds a few hundred thousand distinct CDR3 sequences, with roughly a sixth as singletons. The sequence was obtained from a male donor with ankylosing spondylitis. The chain is built from TRBV13 and TRBJ1-1; D not resolved. Sequenced input: blood, either unsorted or a sorted T cell fraction (not recorded which). CDR3 loop: CANTQTRRVEAFF. CDR3 DNA sequence: TGTGCCAACACCCAAACAAGGCGAGTGGAAGCTTTCTTT.